Given below is one T cell receptor beta chain in context. These data originate in a study of cytomegalovirus exposure and HLA in healthy donors. 13 Jbeta primers and 60 Vbeta primers were used for the PCR. Sequencing was performed with immunoSEQ multiplex PCR; in TCRdb, only in-frame clones are kept and a portion is missing. The sample totals about 210,000 clones. The germline V gene has CDR1 SGHRS and CDR2 YFSETQ. CDR3 length equals 17 residues. After removal of 4 bases from V and 0 bases from J, the junction contained 8 bases not matched to a gene. V is TRBV5-1 and J is TRBJ2-3; 10 nucleotides align to TRBD2. Material for sequencing was PBMCs. The source of this sequence is a woman aged 25-40 years in good health and CMV-seropositive. CDR3 amino acids: CASSERTSGPSTDTQYF. The CDR3 bases are TGCGCCAGCAGCGAAAGGACTAGCGGCCCAAGCACAGATACGCAGTATTTT.